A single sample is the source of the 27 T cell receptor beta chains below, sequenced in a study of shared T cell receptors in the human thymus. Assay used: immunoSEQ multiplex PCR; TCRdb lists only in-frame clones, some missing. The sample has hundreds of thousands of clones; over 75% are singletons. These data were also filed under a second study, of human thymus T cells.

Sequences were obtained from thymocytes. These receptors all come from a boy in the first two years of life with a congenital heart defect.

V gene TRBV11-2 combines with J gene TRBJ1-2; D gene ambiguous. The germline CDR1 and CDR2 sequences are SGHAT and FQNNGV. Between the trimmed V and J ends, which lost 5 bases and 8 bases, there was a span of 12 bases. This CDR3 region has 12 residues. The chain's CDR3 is CASSPRERGYTF. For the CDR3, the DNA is TGTGCCAGCAGCCCCCGAGAGAGGGGCTACACCTTC.

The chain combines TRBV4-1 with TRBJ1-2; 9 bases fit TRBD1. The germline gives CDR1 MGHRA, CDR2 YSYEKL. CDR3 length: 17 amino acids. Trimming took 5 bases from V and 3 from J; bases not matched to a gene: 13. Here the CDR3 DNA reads TGCGCCAGCAGCGCCAAGGGGACAGGGAAGCAACACTATGGCTACACCTTC. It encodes CASSAKGTGKQHYGYTF.

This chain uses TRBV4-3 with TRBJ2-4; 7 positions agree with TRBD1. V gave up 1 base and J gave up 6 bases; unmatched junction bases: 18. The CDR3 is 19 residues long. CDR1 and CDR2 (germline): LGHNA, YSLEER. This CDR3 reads CASSQVPPILGQDLNIQYF. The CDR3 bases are TGCGCCAGCAGCCAAGTTCCCCCGATCCTTGGACAGGACCTAAACATTCAGTACTTC.

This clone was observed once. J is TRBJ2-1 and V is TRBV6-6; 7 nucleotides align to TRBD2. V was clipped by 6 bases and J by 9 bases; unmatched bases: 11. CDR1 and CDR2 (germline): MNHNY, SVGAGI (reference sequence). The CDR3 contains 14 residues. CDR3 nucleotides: TGTGCCAGCAGGATTTTCGCGGGGGAGGGTGAGCAGTTCTTC. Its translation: CASRIFAGEGEQFF.

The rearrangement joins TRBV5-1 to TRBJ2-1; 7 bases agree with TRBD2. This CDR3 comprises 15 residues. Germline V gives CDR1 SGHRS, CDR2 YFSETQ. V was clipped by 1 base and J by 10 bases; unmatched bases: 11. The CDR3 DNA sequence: TGCGCCAGCAGCTTGCCCCGCGGGAGAGGTGTGGAGCAGTTCTTC. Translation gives CASSLPRGRGVEQFF.

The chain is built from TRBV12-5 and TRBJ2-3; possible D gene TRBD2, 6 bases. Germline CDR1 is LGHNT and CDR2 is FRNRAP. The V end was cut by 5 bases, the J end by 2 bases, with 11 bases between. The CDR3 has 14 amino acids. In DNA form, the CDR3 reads TGTGCTAGTGGTCCCTCTAGCGCCACAGATACGCAGTATTTT. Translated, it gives CASGPSSATDTQYF.

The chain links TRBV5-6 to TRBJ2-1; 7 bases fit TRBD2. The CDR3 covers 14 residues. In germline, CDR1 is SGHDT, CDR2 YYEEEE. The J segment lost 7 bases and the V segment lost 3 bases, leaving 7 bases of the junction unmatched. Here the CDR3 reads CASSWGGSGNEQFF. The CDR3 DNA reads TGTGCCAGCAGCTGGGGGGGAAGTGGTAATGAGCAGTTCTTC.

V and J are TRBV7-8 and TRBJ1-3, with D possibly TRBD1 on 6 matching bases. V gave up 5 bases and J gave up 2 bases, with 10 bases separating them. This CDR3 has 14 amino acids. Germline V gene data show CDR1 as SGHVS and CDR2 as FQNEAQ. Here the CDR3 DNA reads TGTGCCAGCAGCCTCCACAGGGCTGGAAACACCATATATTTT. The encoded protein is CASSLHRAGNTIYF.

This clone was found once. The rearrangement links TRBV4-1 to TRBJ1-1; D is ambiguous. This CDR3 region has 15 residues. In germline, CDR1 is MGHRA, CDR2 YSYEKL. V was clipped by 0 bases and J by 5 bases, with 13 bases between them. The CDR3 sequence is CASSQDCGFYTEAFF. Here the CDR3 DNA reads TGCGCCAGCAGCCAAGATTGCGGGTTTTATACTGAAGCTTTCTTT.

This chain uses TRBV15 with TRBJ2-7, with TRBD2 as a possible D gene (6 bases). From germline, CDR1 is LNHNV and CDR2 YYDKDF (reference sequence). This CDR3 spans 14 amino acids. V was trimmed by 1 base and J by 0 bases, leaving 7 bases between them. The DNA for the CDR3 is TGTGCCACCAGCAGAGGGGGGGACTCCTACGAGCAGTACTTC. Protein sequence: CATSRGGDSYEQYF.

In nucleotides, the CDR3 is TGTGCCAGCAGTGGCGGTTCAGGGCACCCCTCCACAGGGGGATACAATGAGCAGTTCTTC. This translates into CASSGGSGHPSTGGYNEQFF. The chain employs TRBV2 and TRBJ2-1, with TRBD1 matching over 8 bases. In germline, CDR1 is SNHLY, CDR2 FYNNEI. This CDR3 is built from 20 residues. J was trimmed by 4 bases and V by 4 bases; bases with no gene match: 21.

The CDR3 sequence is CASSPGQGSYEQYF. The CDR3 region has the DNA TGTGCCAGCAGCCCGGGACAGGGTTCCTACGAGCAGTACTTC. This rearrangement joins TRBV5-8 to TRBJ2-7; 9 bases map to TRBD1. V trimming: 4 bases; J trimming: 1 base; junction bases outside the gene matches: 3. This CDR3 spans 14 amino acids. Germline values: CDR1 SGHTS, CDR2 YDEGEE. The complete variable domain, with remaining parts taken from reference TRBV5-8 and TRBJ2-7, reads EAGVTQSPTHLIKTRGQQATLRCSPISGHTSVYWYQQALGLGLQFLLWYDEGEERNRGNFPPRFSGRQFPNYSSELNVNALELEDSALYLCASSPGQGSYEQYFGPGTRLTVT.

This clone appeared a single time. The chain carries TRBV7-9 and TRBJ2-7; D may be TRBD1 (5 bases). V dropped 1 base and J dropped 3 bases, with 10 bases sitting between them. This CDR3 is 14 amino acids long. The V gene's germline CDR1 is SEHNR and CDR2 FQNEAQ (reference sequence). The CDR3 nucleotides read TGTGCCAGCAGCTTAGGGGGAACAGGCTACGAGCAGTACTTC. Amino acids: CASSLGGTGYEQYF.

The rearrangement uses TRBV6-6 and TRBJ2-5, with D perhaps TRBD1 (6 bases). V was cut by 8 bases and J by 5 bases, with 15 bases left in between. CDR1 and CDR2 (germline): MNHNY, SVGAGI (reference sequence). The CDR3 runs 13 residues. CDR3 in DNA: TGTGCCAGCTCGGGGACAAATACGGAGACCCAGTACTTC. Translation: CASSGTNTETQYF.

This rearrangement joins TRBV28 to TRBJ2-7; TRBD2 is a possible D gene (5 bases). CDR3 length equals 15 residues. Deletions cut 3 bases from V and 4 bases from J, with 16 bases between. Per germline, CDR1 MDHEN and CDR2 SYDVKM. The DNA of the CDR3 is TGTGCCAGCAGTTTCTTTGCGGGCGGGCGGTACGAGCAGTACTTC. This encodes CASSFFAGGRYEQYF.

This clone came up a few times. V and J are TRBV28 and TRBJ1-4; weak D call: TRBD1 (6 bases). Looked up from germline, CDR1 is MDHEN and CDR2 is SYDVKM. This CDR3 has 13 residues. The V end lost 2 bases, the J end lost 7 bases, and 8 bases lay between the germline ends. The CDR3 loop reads CASSLTGSEKLFF. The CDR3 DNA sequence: TGTGCCAGCAGTTTAACAGGGAGTGAAAAACTGTTTTTT.

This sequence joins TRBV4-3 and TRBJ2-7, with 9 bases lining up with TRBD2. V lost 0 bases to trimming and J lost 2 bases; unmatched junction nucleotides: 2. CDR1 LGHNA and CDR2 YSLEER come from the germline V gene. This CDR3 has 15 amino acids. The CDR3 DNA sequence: TGCGCCAGCAGCCAAGACTGCGGGAGGGCCTACGAGCAGTACTTC. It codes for CASSQDCGRAYEQYF.

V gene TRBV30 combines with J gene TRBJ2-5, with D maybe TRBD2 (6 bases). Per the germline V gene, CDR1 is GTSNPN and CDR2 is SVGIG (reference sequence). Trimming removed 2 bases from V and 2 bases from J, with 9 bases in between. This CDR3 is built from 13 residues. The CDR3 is CAWSRLAQETQYF. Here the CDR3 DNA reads TGTGCCTGGAGTAGGCTAGCGCAAGAGACCCAGTACTTC.

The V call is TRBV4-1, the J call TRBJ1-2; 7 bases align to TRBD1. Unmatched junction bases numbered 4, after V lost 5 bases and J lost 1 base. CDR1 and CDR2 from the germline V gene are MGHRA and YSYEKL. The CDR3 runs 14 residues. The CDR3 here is CASSSGQHNYGYTF. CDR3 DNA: TGCGCCAGCAGCTCGGGACAGCATAACTATGGCTACACCTTC.

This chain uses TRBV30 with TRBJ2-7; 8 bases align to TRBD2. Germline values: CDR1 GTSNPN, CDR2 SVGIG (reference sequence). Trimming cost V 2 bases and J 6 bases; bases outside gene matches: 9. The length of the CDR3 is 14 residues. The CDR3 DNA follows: TGTGCCTGGAGTCTTCAGGGACGGGAGGGCGAGCAGTACTTC. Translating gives CAWSLQGREGEQYF.

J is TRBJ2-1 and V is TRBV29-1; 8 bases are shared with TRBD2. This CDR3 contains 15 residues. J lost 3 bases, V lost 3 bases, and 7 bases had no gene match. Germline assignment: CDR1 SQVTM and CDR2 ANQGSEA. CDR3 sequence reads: CSVEFGGGNYNEQFF. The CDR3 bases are TGCAGCGTTGAGTTTGGCGGGGGGAACTACAATGAGCAGTTCTTC.

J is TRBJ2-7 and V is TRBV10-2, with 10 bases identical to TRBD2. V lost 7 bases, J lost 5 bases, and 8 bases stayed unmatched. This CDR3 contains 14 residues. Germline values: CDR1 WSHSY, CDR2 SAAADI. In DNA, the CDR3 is TGCGCCAGCATGGGAGCGGGAGGGCCTAACGAGCAGTACTTC. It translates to CASMGAGGPNEQYF.

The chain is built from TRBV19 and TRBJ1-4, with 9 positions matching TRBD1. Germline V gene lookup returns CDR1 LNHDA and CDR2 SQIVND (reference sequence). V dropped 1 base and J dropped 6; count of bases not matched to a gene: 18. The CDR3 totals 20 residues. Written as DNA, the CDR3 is TGTGCCAGTAGTATAGGGGACAGGGAGAAACCAAGGGAGAGGCATGAAAAACTGTTTTTT. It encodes CASSIGDREKPRERHEKLFF. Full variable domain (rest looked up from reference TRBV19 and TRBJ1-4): DGGITQSPKYLFRKEGQNVTLSCEQNLNHDAMYWYRQDPGQGLRLIYYSQIVNDFQKGDIAEGYSVSREKKESFPLTVTSAQKNPTAFYLCASSIGDREKPRERHEKLFFGSGTQLSVL.

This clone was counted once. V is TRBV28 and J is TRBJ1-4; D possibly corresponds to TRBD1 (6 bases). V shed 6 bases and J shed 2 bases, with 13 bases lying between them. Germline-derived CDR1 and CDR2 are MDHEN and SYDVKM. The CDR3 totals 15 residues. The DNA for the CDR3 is TGTGCCAGCAGCGTCAGGGGAGCGACTAATGAAAAACTGTTTTTT. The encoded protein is CASSVRGATNEKLFF.

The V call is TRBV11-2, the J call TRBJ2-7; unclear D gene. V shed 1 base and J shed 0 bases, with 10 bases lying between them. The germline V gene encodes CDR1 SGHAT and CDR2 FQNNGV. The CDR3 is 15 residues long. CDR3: CASSLVAQSSYEQYF. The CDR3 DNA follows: TGTGCCAGCAGCTTAGTCGCGCAAAGCTCCTACGAGCAGTACTTC.

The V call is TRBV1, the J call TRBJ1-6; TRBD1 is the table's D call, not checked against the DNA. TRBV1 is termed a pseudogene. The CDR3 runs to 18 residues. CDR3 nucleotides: TGCACCAGCAGCCAAGTTCCCCCCCGGGGACAGGGCTATACACCCCTCCACTTT. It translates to CTSSQVPPRGQGYTPLHF.

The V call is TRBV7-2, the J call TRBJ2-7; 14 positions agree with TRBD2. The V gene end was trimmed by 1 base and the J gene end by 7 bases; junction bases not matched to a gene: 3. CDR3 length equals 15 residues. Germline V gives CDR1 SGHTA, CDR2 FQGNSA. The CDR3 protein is CASSLGLAGGTEQYF. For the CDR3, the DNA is TGTGCCAGCAGCTTAGGACTAGCGGGAGGGACTGAGCAGTACTTC.